This T cell receptor beta chain came from a study of identical twins. This clonotype was observed a handful of times. With V trimmed by 5 bases and J by 0 bases, 1 base remained unmatched. The germline CDR1 and CDR2 sequences are DFQATT and SNEGSKA (reference sequence). The CDR3 runs 13 residues. Using its own MiXCR run on the 5' RACE reads, TCRdb lists one record per CDR3 protein. The table has about 720,000 distinct CDR3 sequences, 8% to 9% seen once. The same specimen was also included in a second study, on yellow fever vaccine responses in identical twins. That report adds: Twins' vaccine T cell response reportedly seemed partly convergent, partly personalized.

This sequence joins TRBV20-1 and TRBJ1-3, with 7 bases lining up with TRBD1. Sample: PBMCs. The TCR comes from a young woman in good health. The CDR3 nucleotides are TGCAGTGCTGGGACAGACTCTGGAAACACCATATATTTT. Amino acids: CSAGTDSGNTIYF.